This T cell receptor beta chain was sequenced in a study of blood T cell repertoires in COVID-19. About the study: Samples representing acute and convalescent COVID-19 were sourced from the United States, Italy and Spain. From T cells, B-cell-depleted T cells, or PBMCs came the material, which was cDNA or gDNA.

The data were produced by immunoSEQ multiplex PCR, yet TCRdb's version contains in-frame clones alone and is incomplete. The sample lists approximately 120,000 clones, 86% occurring once. The CDR3 is made up of 13 amino acids. Germline loops: CDR1 SGHVS, CDR2 FQNEAQ. Trimming shortened V by 5 bases and J by 1 base, and 8 bases separated the two germline ends. The sequence derives from a human donor in a cohort sampled during active COVID-19. The genes are TRBV7-8 and TRBJ1-1, with a tentative D call TRBD1 (5 bases). The sequencing input was peripheral blood. Here the CDR3 reads CASSADRNTEAFF. The CDR3 region has the DNA TGTGCCAGCAGCGCTGACAGGAACACTGAAGCTTTCTTT.